This T cell receptor (beta chain) was found in a study of shared clonotypes between healthy human individuals. Whole-study context: Aged 18 to 49, the donors were a couple of women and a few men.

The donor cohort consisted entirely of Caucasian adults residing in Nashville, Tennessee. Authors' data handling: From ImmunoSEQ came sequences covering only the junction and carrying no quality scores, so filtering differed. Here immunoSEQ multiplex PCR was the method, and the copy in TCRdb shows in-frame clones only, minus some. Clone size and the V and J calls come from that table; the DNA yielded D and trimming. Among under 1,100,000 clones listed, around three quarters were seen once. Trimming pared 1 base from V and 3 bases from J, leaving 7 bases between. This CDR3 is 14 amino acids long. Germline CDR1 and CDR2: SEHNR and FQNEAQ (reference sequence).

The specimen was memory CD4+ T cells from PBMCs. Subset: CD45RA-negative fraction. The source is a man between 18 and 35 years old in good health. Some clones in this sample may be carry-over from other donors' samples. J is TRBJ2-1 and V is TRBV7-9; D is tentatively TRBD1 or TRBD2 (5 bases each). The CDR3 sequence is CASSLGDRYNEQFF. In nucleotides, the CDR3 is TGTGCCAGCAGCTTAGGGGACCGCTACAATGAGCAGTTCTTC.